This TCR beta chain is from a study of preoperative IRX-2 immunotherapy in early breast cancer. Assay: immunoSEQ multiplex PCR; the TCRdb copy retains only in-frame clones and omits some. Here the sample spans some 22,000 clones, approximately 95% being singletons. Sample treatment: preoperative locoregional IRX-2 cytokine immunotherapy. Patients received preoperative, locoregional IRX-2 cytokine immunotherapy in a phase Ib study. Germline CDR1 and CDR2: LNHDA and SQIVND (reference sequence). V dropped 5 bases and J dropped 1 base, with 15 bases sitting between them. CDR3 length: 15 residues. This TCR came from a human donor with breast cancer. The gene calls are TRBV19 and TRBJ2-7; TRBD1 is a possible D gene (6 bases). This specimen consisted of tumor tissue, obtained after IRX-2 immunotherapy. The CDR3 spells CASSGTLRGSYEQYF. The CDR3, as DNA: TGTGCCAGTAGTGGCACCCTCAGGGGTTCCTACGAGCAGTACTTC.